This paragraph covers one TCR beta chain sequence. Produced via immunoSEQ multiplex PCR; TCRdb's table is partial and in-frame only. Counted here are some 71,000 clones, approximately 90% occurring once; the ten biggest clones make up roughly 5%. This specimen belongs to a study of blood T cell repertoires in COVID-19. This CDR3 spans 15 amino acids. The V end lost 2 bases, the J end lost 2 bases, and 13 bases lay between the germline ends. The germline gives CDR1 MGHRA, CDR2 YSYEKL. The sequence was obtained from a woman aged 18-29 years with acute or convalescent COVID-19. The sequenced material came from peripheral blood. This chain links TRBV4-1 with TRBJ2-7, with D perhaps TRBD2 (6 bases). The CDR3 region has the DNA TGCGCCAGCAGCCAATTCCAAGGGACTCCCTACGAGCAGTACTTC. As protein: CASSQFQGTPYEQYF.